The present entry profiles one T cell receptor (beta chain) with its context. Its antigen is unidentified. The Oncomine TCR Beta short-read assay generated sequence data from the DNA of cultured CD4+ T cells. TCRdb reanalysed the PCR reads using MiXCR and keeps one entry per CDR3 protein. The sample lists fewer than 25,000 distinct CDR3 sequences; around 33% were seen once. From germline, CDR1 is SGHTA and CDR2 FQGTGA. The CDR3 extends over 15 amino acids. The V end lost 5 bases, the J end lost 5 bases, and 19 bases lay between the germline ends. As to time point: late sampling 161 to 241 days after vaccination in three convalescent patients. Described treatment: roughly nine-day PBMC culture with coronavirus spike peptide pools or control peptides (ViraFEST assay). ViraFEST used peptide pools to expand antigen-specific T cells and subsequently sequenced their TCRs. This entry is derived from a study of vaccination and CD4 T cells after COVID-19.

This chain joins TRBV7-3 and TRBJ2-7; maybe TRBD1 (5 bases). The TCR sequence derives from a human donor who had recovered from COVID-19. The sample consisted of CD4+ T cells from blood, cultured in vitro, taken about 7 months after SARS-CoV-2 vaccination. CDR3 sequence: CASSRSGVREDEQYF. The CDR3 nucleotides are TGTGCCAGCAGCCGCTCCGGCGTCAGGGAAGACGAGCAGTACTTC.